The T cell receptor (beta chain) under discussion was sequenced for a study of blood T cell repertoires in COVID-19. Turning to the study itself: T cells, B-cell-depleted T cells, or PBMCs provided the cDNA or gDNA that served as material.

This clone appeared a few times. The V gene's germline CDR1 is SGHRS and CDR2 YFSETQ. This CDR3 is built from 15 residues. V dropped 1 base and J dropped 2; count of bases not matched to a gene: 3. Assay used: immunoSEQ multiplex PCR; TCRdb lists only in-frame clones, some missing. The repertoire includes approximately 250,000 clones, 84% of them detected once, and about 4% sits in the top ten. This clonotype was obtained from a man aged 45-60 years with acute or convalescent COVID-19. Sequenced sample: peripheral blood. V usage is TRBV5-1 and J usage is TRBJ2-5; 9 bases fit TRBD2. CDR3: CASSLLAGNQETQYF. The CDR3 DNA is TGCGCCAGCAGCTTGCTAGCGGGGAATCAAGAGACCCAGTACTTC.